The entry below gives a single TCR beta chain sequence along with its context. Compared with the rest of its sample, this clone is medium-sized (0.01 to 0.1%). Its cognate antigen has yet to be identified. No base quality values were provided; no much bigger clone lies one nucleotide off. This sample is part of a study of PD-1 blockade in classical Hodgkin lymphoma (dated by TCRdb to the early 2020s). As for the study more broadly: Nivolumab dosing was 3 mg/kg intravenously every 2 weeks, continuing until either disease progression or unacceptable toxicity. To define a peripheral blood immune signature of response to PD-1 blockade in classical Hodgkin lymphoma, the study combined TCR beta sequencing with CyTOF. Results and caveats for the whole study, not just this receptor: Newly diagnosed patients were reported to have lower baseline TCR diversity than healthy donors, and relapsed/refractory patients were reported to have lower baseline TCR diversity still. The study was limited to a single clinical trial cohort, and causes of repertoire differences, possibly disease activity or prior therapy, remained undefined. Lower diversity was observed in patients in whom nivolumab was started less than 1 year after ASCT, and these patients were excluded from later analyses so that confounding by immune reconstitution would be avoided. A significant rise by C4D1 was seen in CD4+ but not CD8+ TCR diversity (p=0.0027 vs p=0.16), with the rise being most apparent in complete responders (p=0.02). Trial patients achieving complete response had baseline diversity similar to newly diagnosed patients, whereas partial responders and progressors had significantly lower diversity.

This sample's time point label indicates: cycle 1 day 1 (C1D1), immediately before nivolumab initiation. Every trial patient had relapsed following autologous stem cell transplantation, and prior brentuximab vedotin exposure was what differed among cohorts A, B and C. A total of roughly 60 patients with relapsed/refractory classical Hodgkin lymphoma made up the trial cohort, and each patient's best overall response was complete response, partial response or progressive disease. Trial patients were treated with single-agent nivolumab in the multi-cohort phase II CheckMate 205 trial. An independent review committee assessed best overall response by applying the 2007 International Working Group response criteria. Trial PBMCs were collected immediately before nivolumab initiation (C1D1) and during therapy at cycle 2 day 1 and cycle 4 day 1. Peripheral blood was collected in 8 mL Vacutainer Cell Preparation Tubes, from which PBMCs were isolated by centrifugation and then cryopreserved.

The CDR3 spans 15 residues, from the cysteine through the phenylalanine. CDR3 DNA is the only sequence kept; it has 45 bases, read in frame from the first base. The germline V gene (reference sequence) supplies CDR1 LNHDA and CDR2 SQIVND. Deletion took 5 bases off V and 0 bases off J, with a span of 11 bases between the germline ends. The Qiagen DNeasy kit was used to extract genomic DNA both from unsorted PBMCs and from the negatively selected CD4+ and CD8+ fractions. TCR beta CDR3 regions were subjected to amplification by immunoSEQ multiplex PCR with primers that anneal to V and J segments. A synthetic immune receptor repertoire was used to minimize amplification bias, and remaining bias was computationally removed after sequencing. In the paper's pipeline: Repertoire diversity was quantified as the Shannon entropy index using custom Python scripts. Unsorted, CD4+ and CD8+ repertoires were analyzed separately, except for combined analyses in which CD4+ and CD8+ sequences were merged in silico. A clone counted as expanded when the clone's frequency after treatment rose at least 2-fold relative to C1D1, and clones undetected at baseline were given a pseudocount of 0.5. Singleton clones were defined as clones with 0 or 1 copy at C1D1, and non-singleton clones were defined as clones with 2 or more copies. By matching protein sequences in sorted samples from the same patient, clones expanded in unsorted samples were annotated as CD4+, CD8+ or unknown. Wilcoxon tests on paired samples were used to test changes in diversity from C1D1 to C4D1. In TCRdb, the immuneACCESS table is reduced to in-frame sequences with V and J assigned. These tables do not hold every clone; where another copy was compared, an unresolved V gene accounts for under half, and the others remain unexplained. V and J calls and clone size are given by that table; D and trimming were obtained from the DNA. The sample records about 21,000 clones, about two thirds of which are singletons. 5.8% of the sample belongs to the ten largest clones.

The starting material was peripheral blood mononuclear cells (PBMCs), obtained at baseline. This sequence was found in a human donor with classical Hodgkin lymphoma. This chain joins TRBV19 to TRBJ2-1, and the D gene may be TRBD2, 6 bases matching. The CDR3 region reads CASSLRGSSYNEQFF. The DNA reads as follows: TGTGCCAGTAGTCTCCGGGGGAGCTCCTACAATGAGCAGTTCTTC.